Following are 22 T cell receptor beta chains from one sample sequenced in a study of cytomegalovirus exposure and HLA in healthy donors. A multiplex PCR was run with 60 Vbeta primers and 13 Jbeta primers. The method was immunoSEQ multiplex PCR; TCRdb's version includes in-frame clones alone and lacks a portion of them. The sample carries 65,000 to 85,000 clones, 79% recorded once. The sample taken for sequencing was PBMCs. The receptors stem from a woman aged 40 to 50 in good health and CMV-seropositive.

This chain uses TRBV28 with TRBJ2-6, with D perhaps TRBD1 (6 bases). Trimming pared 4 bases from V and 4 bases from J, leaving 8 bases between. The V gene's germline CDR1 is MDHEN and CDR2 SYDVKM. The CDR3 runs 14 residues. The CDR3 DNA reads as TGTGCCAGCAGTTCCACAGGGGGGGCCAACGTCCTGACTTTC. Amino acid sequence: CASSSTGGANVLTF.

V usage is TRBV2 and J usage is TRBJ2-1, with 9 bases that match TRBD1. CDR3 length: 15 amino acids. The J segment lost 7 bases and the V segment lost 8 bases, leaving 12 bases of the junction unmatched. CDR1 SNHLY and CDR2 FYNNEI come from the germline V gene. The CDR3 loop reads CASQNTGGEWNEQFF. CDR3 DNA sequence: TGTGCCAGCCAAAATACAGGGGGCGAATGGAATGAGCAGTTCTTC.

The chain has TRBV25-1 and TRBJ1-1; TRBD1 matches 7 bases. The CDR3 loop spans 14 amino acids. The V and J ends lost 4 bases and 10 bases, in that order; junction bases with no gene match: 12. The germline CDR1 and CDR2 sequences are MGHDK and SYGVNS. The CDR3: CASSVSTGIEGAFF. The CDR3 bases are TGTGCCAGCAGTGTGTCGACAGGGATCGAGGGAGCTTTCTTT.

The chain combines TRBV4-2 with TRBJ2-3; 12 bases align to TRBD2. This CDR3 has 16 amino acids. The germline V gene encodes CDR1 LGHNA and CDR2 YNFKEQ. V dropped 4 bases and J dropped 3; count of bases not matched to a gene: 5. The CDR3 DNA reads TGTGCCAGCAGCCGGGGACTAGCGGGCAGGACAGATACGCAGTATTTT. The encoded protein is CASSRGLAGRTDTQYF.

This clone was observed a handful of times. The V and J genes are TRBV6-1 and TRBJ2-3, with TRBD2 matching over 10 bases. The CDR3 sequence is 16 residues long. Germline CDR1 reads MNHNS; CDR2 reads SASEGT. The V gene end was trimmed by 3 bases and the J gene end by 2 bases; junction bases not matched to a gene: 5. Here the CDR3 reads CASSDLTSGDTDTQYF. In nucleotides, the CDR3 is TGTGCCAGCAGTGACTTAACTAGCGGGGACACAGATACGCAGTATTTT.

The J gene is TRBJ2-6, the V gene TRBV30; 8 bases map to TRBD2. The germline gives CDR1 GTSNPN, CDR2 SVGIG (reference sequence). This CDR3 is 18 amino acids long. The V and J ends lost 0 bases and 0 bases, in that order; junction bases with no gene match: 7. In nucleotides, the CDR3 is TGTGCCTGGAGTGTCTTTATAGCGGGATACTCTGGGGCCAACGTCCTGACTTTC. Its protein is CAWSVFIAGYSGANVLTF. The full variable domain, with the rest looked up from reference TRBV30 and TRBJ2-6, is SQTIHQWPATLVQPVGSPLSLECTVEGTSNPNLYWYRQAAGRGLQLLFYSVGIGQISSEVPQNLSASRPQDRQFILSSKKLLLSDSGFYLCAWSVFIAGYSGANVLTFGAGSRLTVL.

The chain links TRBV7-2 to TRBJ2-7, with unresolved D. Trimming left V 5 bases short and J 0 bases short, with 17 bases between. This CDR3 is built from 16 residues. Germline CDR1 is SGHTA and CDR2 is FQGNSA. The CDR3 here is CASSPTFLSPSYEQYF. The DNA for the CDR3 is TGTGCCAGCAGCCCCACTTTTCTCTCACCCTCCTACGAGCAGTACTTC.

This clone was counted once. The chain is built from TRBV14 and TRBJ1-1, with 11 bases aligning to TRBD1. The CDR3 extends over 18 amino acids. CDR1 SGHDN and CDR2 FVKESK come from the germline V gene. Germline trimming cut 2 bases from V and 7 bases from J; bases unmatched to any gene: 15. CDR3 nucleotide sequence: TGTGCCAGCAGCCAAATTCGGGGGAAAGGACAGGGGGCCGGTGAAGCTTTCTTT. Translating gives CASSQIRGKGQGAGEAFF.

The chain recombines TRBV23-1 with TRBJ2-7, with D hard to call. TRBV23-1 is reported as an ORF; its role is uncertain. Trimming removed 2 bases at V and 4 bases at J, with 15 bases between. This CDR3 spans 15 amino acids. The CDR3 sequence is CASSQKSQESYEQYF. CDR3 sequence (DNA): TGCGCCAGCAGTCAAAAGTCCCAGGAATCATACGAGCAGTACTTC.

The rearrangement links TRBV2 to TRBJ1-1; 8 bases are shared with TRBD1. The junction had 12 bases not matched to a gene; V was cut back by 10 bases and J by 5 bases. Looked up from germline, CDR1 is SNHLY and CDR2 is FYNNEI. CDR3 size: 14 residues. In nucleotides, the CDR3 is TGTGCCACCCGCAGGGCAGGGGGCCTAACTGAAGCTTTCTTT. It codes for CATRRAGGLTEAFF.

The chain joins TRBV15 to TRBJ2-1; tentative D call: TRBD1 (5 bases). There are 14 residues in the CDR3. The germline V gene encodes CDR1 LNHNV and CDR2 YYDKDF (reference sequence). Trimming stripped 0 bases from V and 9 bases from J, with 12 bases between. CDR3 residues: CATSRDQGMGEQFF. CDR3 in DNA: TGTGCCACCAGCAGAGATCAGGGTATGGGTGAGCAGTTCTTC.

This sequence joins TRBV25-1 and TRBJ2-3; the match to TRBD2 covers 9 bases. CDR3 length: 16 residues. Germline lookup yields CDR1 MGHDK and CDR2 SYGVNS. The J segment lost 2 bases and the V segment lost 2 bases, leaving 5 bases of the junction unmatched. This CDR3 reads CASSEGLAGYTDTQYF. The CDR3 coding sequence is TGTGCCAGCAGTGAAGGGCTAGCGGGGTACACAGATACGCAGTATTTT. Based on the CDR3 plus reference TRBV25-1 and TRBJ2-3, the full variable domain is EADIYQTPRYLVIGTGKKITLECSQTMGHDKMYWYQQDPGMELHLIHYSYGVNSTEKGDLSSESTVSRIRTEHFPLTLESARPSHTSQYLCASSEGLAGYTDTQYFGPGTRLTVL.

This chain links TRBV30 with TRBJ2-1; 11 bases are shared with TRBD2. Germline trimming cut 5 bases from V and 6 bases from J; bases unmatched to any gene: 3. The CDR3 spans 13 residues. In germline, CDR1 is GTSNPN, CDR2 SVGIG (reference sequence). The chain's CDR3 is CAWVGLAGNEQFF. The CDR3 bases are TGTGCCTGGGTTGGACTAGCGGGCAATGAGCAGTTCTTC.

This clone was detected once. The chain joins TRBV7-9 to TRBJ2-3; 8 bases line up with TRBD2. Germline V gene lookup returns CDR1 SEHNR and CDR2 FQNEAQ (reference sequence). This CDR3 comprises 13 residues. For the CDR3, the DNA is TGTGTTACTAGCGGAGAAATCACAGATACGCAGTATTTT. Amino acids: CVTSGEITDTQYF. Drawing the rest from reference TRBV7-9 and TRBJ2-3, the complete variable domain is DTGVSQNPRHKITKRGQNVTFRCDPISEHNRLYWYRQTLGQGPEFLTYFQNEAQLEKSRLLSDRFSAERPKGSFSTLEIQRTEQGDSAMYLCVTSGEITDTQYFGPGTRLTVL.

The CDR3 DNA reads as TGTGCCAGCAGCTTGGCTGGTAGACTAGCGAGCACAGATACGCAGTATTTT. Its protein product is CASSLAGRLASTDTQYF. The genes are TRBV5-4 and TRBJ2-3, with TRBD2 matching 8 bases. CDR3 length equals 17 residues. Germline V gene data show CDR1 as SGHNT and CDR2 as YYREEE (reference sequence). The J segment lost 0 bases and the V segment lost 0 bases, leaving 6 bases of the junction unmatched. The variable domain in full, completed from reference TRBV5-4 and TRBJ2-3, reads ETGVTQSPTHLIKTRGQQVTLRCSSQSGHNTVSWYQQALGQGPQFIFQYYREEENGRGNFPPRFSGLQFPNYSSELNVNALELDDSALYLCASSLAGRLASTDTQYFGPGTRLTVL.

The rearrangement uses TRBV6-1 and TRBJ2-4, with no clear D. This CDR3 contains 10 residues. V gave up 3 bases and J gave up 12 bases, with 6 bases separating them. The germline gives CDR1 MNHNS, CDR2 SASEGT. This CDR3 reads CASSEFHQYF. The CDR3 nucleotides are TGTGCCAGCAGTGAGTTCCATCAGTACTTC.

The CDR3, as DNA: TGTGCCAGCAGTTTAGACGGGAGACCCTACAATGAGCAGTTCTTC. It translates to CASSLDGRPYNEQFF. This sequence joins TRBV27 and TRBJ2-1; maybe TRBD2 (6 bases). The CDR3 is made up of 15 amino acids. Germline CDR1 reads MNHEY; CDR2 reads SMNVEV (reference sequence). The V end lost 2 bases, the J end lost 2 bases, and 10 bases lay between the germline ends.

This chain joins TRBV5-8 and TRBJ1-2; D unclear. V was clipped by 0 bases and J by 5 bases, with 8 bases between them. The germline V gene has CDR1 SGHTS and CDR2 YDEGEE. This CDR3 comprises 13 residues. The chain's CDR3 is CASSLARLYGYTF. In DNA form, the CDR3 reads TGTGCCAGCAGCTTGGCTCGACTATATGGCTACACCTTC.

This clone was seen just once. This chain links TRBV28 with TRBJ1-1; D might be TRBD1 (6 bases). Trimming took 6 bases from V and 0 from J, leaving 11 bases between them. From germline, CDR1 is MDHEN and CDR2 SYDVKM. This CDR3 is built from 14 residues. For the CDR3, the DNA is TGTGCCAGCAGATACGGGACATTGAACACTGAAGCTTTCTTT. Its translation: CASRYGTLNTEAFF.

This rearrangement joins TRBV28 to TRBJ1-4; 8 positions match TRBD1. The trim removed 6 bases at V and 4 bases at J, leaving 10 bases unmatched. The CDR3 is 16 residues long. The germline V gene has CDR1 MDHEN and CDR2 SYDVKM. The CDR3 DNA is TGTGCCAGCAGCAACGGACAGGGACCCTATAATGAAAAACTGTTTTTT. It codes for CASSNGQGPYNEKLFF. The variable domain in full, completed from reference TRBV28 and TRBJ1-4, reads DVKVTQSSRYLVKRTGEKVFLECVQDMDHENMFWYRQDPGLGLRLIYFSYDVKMKEKGDIPEGYSVSREKKERFSLILESASTNQTSMYLCASSNGQGPYNEKLFFGSGTQLSVL.

The chain links TRBV6-1 to TRBJ2-7; a possible D gene is TRBD1 (5 bases). The CDR3 is 14 amino acids. Germline V CDR1 and CDR2: MNHNS, SASEGT. V was shortened by 0 bases and J by 3 bases, with 9 bases between the two germline ends. The CDR3 sequence: CASSEALGDYEQYF. For the CDR3, the DNA is TGTGCCAGCAGTGAAGCTCTAGGGGACTACGAGCAGTACTTC.

V usage is TRBV7-8 and J usage is TRBJ2-7, with D maybe TRBD1 (6 bases). Germline-derived CDR1 and CDR2 are SGHVS and FQNEAQ. Trimming left V 2 bases short and J 2 bases short, with 10 bases between. The CDR3 has 14 residues. As DNA, the CDR3 is TGTGCCAGCAGCTTAAACAGGGTAACCTACGAGCAGTACTTC. Translating it yields CASSLNRVTYEQYF.